One and the same sample provided the 11 T cell receptor beta chains below, sequenced in a study of CD8 T cells in Susac syndrome. A quantity of about 0.5 to 1 ug RNA underwent reverse transcription using random hexamers. MiXCR, run by TCRdb on the immunoSEQ multiplex PCR reads, gives a single entry per CDR3 protein. Among about 73,000 distinct CDR3 sequences listed, approximately 95% were seen once. Sequencing used CD8+ T cells from PBMCs. The source of these receptors is a human donor with multiple sclerosis.

CDR3 residues: CASSLRLREQYF. The CDR3 DNA follows: TGTGCCAGCAGCCTCCGGTTGCGGGAGCAGTACTTC. This chain connects TRBV11-2 to TRBJ2-7; D call uncertain. The V end was cut by 5 bases, the J end by 7 bases, with 12 bases between. The germline V gene has CDR1 SGHAT and CDR2 FQNNGV. This CDR3 is built from 12 residues.

The chain combines TRBV6-1 with TRBJ1-2; D unresolved. The germline V gene encodes CDR1 MNHNS and CDR2 SASEGT. The CDR3 covers 14 residues. Trimming took 2 bases from V and 8 from J, leaving 15 bases between them. CDR3 nucleotides: TGTGCCAGCAGTGAACTTTCCGGGTCTCGAGGCTACACCTTC. Translating it yields CASSELSGSRGYTF.

The chain employs TRBV15 and TRBJ1-1; TRBD1 might be the D (5 bases). This CDR3 spans 16 amino acids. The V end lost 1 base, the J end lost 3 bases, and 15 bases lay between the germline ends. The V gene's germline CDR1 is LNHNV and CDR2 YYDKDF (reference sequence). CDR3 in DNA: TGTGCCACCAGCAGAGCGGTTGAGGGCAGGGACACTGAAGCTTTCTTT. This translates into CATSRAVEGRDTEAFF.

V is TRBV30 and J is TRBJ1-1; possibly TRBD1 for D (6 bases). V lost 2 bases and J lost 8, with 12 bases in between. CDR1 is GTSNPN, CDR2 SVGIG, per germline (reference sequence). The CDR3 contains 12 residues. Here the CDR3 reads CAWSRGGREAFF. DNA for the CDR3: TGTGCCTGGAGTAGGGGGGGAAGGGAAGCTTTCTTT.

The chain joins TRBV5-4 to TRBJ2-1; D possibly corresponds to TRBD1 (5 bases). CDR3 length equals 16 residues. The ends were cut back, 2 bases at V and 8 bases at J, with 20 bases in the middle. CDR1 and CDR2 (germline): SGHNT, YYREEE (reference sequence). The DNA of the CDR3 is TGTGCCAGCAGCTTTGGCGCGCAGGGTTGGAGCGATGAGCAGTTCTTC. Translating it yields CASSFGAQGWSDEQFF.

The V and J genes are TRBV27 and TRBJ2-2; unclear D gene. CDR1 MNHEY and CDR2 SMNVEV come from the germline V gene (reference sequence). Trimming cost V 10 bases and J 6 bases, with 15 bases left between them. This CDR3 contains 13 residues. The CDR3 nucleotides read TGTGCCACTGCCGGGCCTCGAGCCGGGGAGCTGTTTTTT. Protein sequence: CATAGPRAGELFF.

The CDR3 spells CASSWGTSGRDEQYF. CDR3 DNA sequence: TGCGCCAGCAGCTGGGGGACTAGCGGGAGGGACGAGCAGTACTTC. V and J are TRBV5-1 and TRBJ2-7; 16 bases agree with TRBD2. Trimming took 3 bases from V and 5 from J; bases not matched to a gene: 2. Germline CDR1 SGHRS, CDR2 YFSETQ. This CDR3 has 15 residues.

The rearrangement links TRBV27 to TRBJ2-1; 9 bases fit TRBD2. Per the germline V gene, CDR1 is MNHEY and CDR2 is SMNVEV (reference sequence). The length of the CDR3 is 14 residues. V trimming: 3 bases; J trimming: 9 bases; junction bases outside the gene matches: 6. The CDR3 here is CASSLGGRAGEQFF. CDR3 DNA: TGTGCCAGCAGTTTGGGCGGGAGGGCCGGTGAGCAGTTCTTC.

The sample holds one count of this clonotype. This sequence joins TRBV29-1 and TRBJ1-2; no clear D gene. From germline, CDR1 is SQVTM and CDR2 ANQGSEA. The CDR3 runs 15 residues. Between the trimmed V and J ends, which lost 1 base and 0 bases, there was a span of 12 bases. The CDR3 loop reads CSVEGRQEANYGYTF. The CDR3 coding sequence is TGCAGCGTTGAAGGGCGGCAGGAGGCTAACTATGGCTACACCTTC.

V usage is TRBV6-5 and J usage is TRBJ2-1; 8 nucleotides agree with TRBD2. The CDR3 consists of 12 residues. J was trimmed by 9 bases and V by 11 bases; bases with no gene match: 9. Germline CDR1 is MNHEY and CDR2 is SVGAGI. CDR3 sequence reads: CAVNGGASEQFF. CDR3 DNA: TGTGCCGTCAACGGGGGGGCGAGTGAGCAGTTCTTC.

In its sample, this clonotype was seen a few times. CDR3 protein: CASSWQPGTGGLGRSHEQYF. The CDR3, as DNA: TGTGCCAGCAGCTGGCAGCCCGGGACAGGGGGCCTCGGGAGAAGCCACGAGCAGTACTTC. The chain employs TRBV11-1 and TRBJ2-7; TRBD1 matches at 12 bases. Per the germline V gene, CDR1 is SGHAT and CDR2 is FQDESV (reference sequence). V lost 4 bases to trimming and J lost 5 bases; unmatched junction nucleotides: 21. The CDR3 sequence is 20 residues long.